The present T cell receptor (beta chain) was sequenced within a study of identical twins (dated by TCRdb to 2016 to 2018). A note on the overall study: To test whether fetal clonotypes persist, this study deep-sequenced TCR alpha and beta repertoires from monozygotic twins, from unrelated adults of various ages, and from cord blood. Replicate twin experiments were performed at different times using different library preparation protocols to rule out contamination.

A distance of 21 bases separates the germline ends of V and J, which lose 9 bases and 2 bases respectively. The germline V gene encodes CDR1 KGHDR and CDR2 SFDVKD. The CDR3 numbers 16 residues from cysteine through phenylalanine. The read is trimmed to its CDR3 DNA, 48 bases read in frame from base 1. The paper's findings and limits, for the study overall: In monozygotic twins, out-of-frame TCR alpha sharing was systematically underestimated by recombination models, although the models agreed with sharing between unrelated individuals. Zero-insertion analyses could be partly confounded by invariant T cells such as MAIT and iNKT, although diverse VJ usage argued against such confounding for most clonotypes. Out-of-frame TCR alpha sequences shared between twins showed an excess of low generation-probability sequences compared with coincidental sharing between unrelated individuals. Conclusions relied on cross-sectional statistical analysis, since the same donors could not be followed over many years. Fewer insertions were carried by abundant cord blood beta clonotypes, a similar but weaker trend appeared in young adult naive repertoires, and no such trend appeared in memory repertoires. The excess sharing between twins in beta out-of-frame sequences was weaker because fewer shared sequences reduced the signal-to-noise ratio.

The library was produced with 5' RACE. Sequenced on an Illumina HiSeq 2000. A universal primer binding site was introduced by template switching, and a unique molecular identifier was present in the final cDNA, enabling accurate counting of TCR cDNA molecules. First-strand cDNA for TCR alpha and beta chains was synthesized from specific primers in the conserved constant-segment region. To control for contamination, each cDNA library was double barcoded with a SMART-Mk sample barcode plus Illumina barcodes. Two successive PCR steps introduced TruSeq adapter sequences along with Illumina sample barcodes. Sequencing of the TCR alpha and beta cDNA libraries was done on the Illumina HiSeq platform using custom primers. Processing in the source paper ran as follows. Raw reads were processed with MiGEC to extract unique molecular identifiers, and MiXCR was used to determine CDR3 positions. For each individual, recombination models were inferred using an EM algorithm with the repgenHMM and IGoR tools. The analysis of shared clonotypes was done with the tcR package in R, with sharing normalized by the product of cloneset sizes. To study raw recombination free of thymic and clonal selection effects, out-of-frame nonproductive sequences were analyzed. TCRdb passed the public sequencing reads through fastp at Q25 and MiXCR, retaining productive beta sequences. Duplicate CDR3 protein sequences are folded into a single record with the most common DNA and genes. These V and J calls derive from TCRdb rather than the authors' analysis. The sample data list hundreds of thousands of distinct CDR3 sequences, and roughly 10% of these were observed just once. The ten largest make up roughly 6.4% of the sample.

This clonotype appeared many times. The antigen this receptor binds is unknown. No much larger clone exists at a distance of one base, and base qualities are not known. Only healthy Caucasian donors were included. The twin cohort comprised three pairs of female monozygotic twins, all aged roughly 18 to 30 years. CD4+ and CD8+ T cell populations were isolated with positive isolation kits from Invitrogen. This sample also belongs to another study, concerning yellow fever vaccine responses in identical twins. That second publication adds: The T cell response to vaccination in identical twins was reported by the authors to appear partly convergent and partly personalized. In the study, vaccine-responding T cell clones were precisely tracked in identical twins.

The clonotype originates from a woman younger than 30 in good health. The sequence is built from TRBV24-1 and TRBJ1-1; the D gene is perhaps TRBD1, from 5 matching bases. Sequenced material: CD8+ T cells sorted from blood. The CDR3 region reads CATYKTPGTDNTEAFF. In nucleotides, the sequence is TGTGCCACCTACAAAACTCCCGGGACGGACAACACTGAAGCTTTCTTT.